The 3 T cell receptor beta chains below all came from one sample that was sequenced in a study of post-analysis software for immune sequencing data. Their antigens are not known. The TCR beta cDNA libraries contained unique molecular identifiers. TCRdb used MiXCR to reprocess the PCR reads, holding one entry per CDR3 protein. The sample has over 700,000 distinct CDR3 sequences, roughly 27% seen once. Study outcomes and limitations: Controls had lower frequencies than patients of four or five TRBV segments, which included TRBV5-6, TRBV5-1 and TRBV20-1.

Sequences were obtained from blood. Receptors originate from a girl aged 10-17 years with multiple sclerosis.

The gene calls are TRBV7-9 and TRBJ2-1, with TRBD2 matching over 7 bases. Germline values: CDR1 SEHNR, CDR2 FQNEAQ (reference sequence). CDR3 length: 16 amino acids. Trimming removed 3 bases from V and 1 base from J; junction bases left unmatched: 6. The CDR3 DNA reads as TGTGCCAGCAGCTTCCCGAGCGGGGAATCCTACAATGAGCAGTTCTTC. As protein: CASSFPSGESYNEQFF.

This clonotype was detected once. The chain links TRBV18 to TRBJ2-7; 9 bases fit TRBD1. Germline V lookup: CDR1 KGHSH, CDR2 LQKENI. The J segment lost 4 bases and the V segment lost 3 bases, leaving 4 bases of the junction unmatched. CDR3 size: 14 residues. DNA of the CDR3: TGTGCCAGCTCACCCCGGGACAGGGTGTACGAGCAGTACTTC. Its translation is CASSPRDRVYEQYF.

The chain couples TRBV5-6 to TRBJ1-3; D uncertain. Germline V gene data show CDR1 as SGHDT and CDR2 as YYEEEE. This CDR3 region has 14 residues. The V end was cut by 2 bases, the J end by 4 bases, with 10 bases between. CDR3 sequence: CASSLRRTGNTIYF. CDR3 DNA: TGTGCCAGCAGCTTAAGACGCACCGGAAACACCATATATTTT.